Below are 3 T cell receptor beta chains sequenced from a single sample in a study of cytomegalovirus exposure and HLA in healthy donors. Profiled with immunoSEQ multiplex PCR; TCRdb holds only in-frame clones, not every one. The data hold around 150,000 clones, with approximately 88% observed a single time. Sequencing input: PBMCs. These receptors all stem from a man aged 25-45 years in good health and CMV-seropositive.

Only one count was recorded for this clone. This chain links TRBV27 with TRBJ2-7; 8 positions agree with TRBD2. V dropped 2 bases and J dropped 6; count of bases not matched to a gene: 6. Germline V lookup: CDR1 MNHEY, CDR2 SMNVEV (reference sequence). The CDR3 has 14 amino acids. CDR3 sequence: CASSLAGGLGEQYF. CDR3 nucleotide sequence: TGTGCCAGCAGTTTAGCGGGAGGTTTGGGCGAGCAGTACTTC.

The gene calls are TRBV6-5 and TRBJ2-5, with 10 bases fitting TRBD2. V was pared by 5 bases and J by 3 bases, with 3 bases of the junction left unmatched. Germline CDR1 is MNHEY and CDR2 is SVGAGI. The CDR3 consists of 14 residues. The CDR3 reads CASSEGTSEETQYF. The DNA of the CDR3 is TGTGCCAGCAGTGAAGGGACTAGCGAAGAGACCCAGTACTTC.

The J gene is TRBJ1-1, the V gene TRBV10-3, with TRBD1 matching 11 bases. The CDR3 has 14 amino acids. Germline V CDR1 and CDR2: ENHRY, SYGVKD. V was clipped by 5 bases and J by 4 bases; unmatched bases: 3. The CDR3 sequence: CAISPGTGGTEAFF. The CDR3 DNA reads TGTGCCATCAGTCCCGGGACAGGGGGCACTGAAGCTTTCTTT.